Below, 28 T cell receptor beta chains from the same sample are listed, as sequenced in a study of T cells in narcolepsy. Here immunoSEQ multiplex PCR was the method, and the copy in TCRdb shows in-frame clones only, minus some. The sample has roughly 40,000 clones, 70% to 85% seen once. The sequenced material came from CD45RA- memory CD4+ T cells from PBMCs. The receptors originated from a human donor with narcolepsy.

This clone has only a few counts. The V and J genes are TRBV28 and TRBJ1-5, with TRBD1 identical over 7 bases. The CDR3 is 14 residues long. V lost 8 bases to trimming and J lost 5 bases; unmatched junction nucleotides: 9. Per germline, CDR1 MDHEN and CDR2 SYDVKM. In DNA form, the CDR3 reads TGTGCCAGCGTAACGACAGGGTCATATCAGCCCCAGCATTTT. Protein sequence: CASVTTGSYQPQHF.

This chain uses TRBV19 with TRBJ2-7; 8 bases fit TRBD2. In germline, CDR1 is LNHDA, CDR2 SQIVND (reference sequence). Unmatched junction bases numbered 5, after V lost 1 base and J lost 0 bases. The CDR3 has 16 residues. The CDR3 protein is CASSIAGRGRSYEQYF. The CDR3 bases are TGTGCCAGTAGTATAGCCGGGAGGGGCCGCTCCTACGAGCAGTACTTC.

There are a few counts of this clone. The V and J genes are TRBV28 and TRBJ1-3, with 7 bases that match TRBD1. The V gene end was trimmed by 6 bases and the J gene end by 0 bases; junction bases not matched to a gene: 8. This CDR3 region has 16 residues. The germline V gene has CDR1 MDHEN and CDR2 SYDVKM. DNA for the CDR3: TGTGCCAGCAGCCCTCCAGGGACAGACTCTGGAAACACCATATATTTT. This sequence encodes CASSPPGTDSGNTIYF.

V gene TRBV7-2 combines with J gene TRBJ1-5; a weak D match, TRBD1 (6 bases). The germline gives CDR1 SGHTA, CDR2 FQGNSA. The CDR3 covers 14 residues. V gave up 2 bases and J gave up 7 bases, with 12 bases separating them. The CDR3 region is CASSLSPGVQPQHF. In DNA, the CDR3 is TGTGCCAGCAGCTTAAGTCCAGGGGTACAGCCCCAGCATTTT.

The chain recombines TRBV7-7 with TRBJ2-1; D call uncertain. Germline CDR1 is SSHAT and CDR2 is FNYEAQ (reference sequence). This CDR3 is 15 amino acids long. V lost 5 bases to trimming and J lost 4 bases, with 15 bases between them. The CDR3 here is CASSRRSDGYNEQFF. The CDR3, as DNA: TGTGCCAGCAGCCGCCGATCGGACGGATACAATGAGCAGTTCTTC. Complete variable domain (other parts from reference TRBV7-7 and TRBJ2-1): GAGVSQSPRYKVTKRGQDVTLRCDPISSHATLYWYQQALGQGPEFLTYFNYEAQPDKSGLPSDRFSAERPEGSISTLTIQRTEQRDSAMYRCASSRRSDGYNEQFFGPGTRLTVL.

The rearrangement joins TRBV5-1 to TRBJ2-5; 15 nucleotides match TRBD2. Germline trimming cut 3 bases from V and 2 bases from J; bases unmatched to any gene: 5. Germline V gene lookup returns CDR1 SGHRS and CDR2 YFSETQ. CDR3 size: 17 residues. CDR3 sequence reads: CASSYGLAGGLQETQYF. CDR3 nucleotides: TGCGCCAGCAGCTACGGACTAGCGGGGGGGCTTCAAGAGACCCAGTACTTC.

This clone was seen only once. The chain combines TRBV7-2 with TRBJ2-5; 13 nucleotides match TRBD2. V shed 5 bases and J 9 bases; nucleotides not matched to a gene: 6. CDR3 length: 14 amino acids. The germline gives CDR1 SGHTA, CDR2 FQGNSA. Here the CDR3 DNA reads TGTGCCAGCAGCCCTACTAGCGGGGGGGCGGCCCAGTACTTC. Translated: CASSPTSGGAAQYF.

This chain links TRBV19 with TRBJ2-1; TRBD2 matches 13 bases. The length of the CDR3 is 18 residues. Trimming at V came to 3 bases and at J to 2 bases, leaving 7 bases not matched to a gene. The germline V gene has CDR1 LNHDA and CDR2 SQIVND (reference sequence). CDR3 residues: CASSIGRLAGGTYNEQFF. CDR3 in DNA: TGTGCCAGTAGTATTGGGAGACTAGCGGGGGGCACCTACAATGAGCAGTTCTTC.

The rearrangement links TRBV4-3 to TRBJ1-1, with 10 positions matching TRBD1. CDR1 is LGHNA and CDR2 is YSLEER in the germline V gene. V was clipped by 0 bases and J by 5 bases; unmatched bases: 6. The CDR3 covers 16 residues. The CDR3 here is CASSQDIRTGGTEAFF. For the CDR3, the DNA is TGCGCCAGCAGCCAAGATATCAGGACAGGGGGAACTGAAGCTTTCTTT.

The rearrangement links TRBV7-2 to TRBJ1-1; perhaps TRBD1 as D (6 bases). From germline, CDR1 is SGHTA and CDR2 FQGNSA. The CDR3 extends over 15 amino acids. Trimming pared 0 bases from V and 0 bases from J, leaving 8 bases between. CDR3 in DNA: TGTGCCAGCAGCTTAGCGCAGGGGTTGAACACTGAAGCTTTCTTT. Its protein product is CASSLAQGLNTEAFF.

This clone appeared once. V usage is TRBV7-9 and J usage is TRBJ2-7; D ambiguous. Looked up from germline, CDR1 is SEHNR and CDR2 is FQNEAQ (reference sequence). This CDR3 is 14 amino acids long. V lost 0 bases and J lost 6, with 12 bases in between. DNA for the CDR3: TGTGCCAGCAGCTTAGCGCTTTCGCGCTCCGAGCAGTACTTC. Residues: CASSLALSRSEQYF. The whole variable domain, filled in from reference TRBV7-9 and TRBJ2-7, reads DTGVSQNPRHKITKRGQNVTFRCDPISEHNRLYWYRQTLGQGPEFLTYFQNEAQLEKSRLLSDRFSAERPKGSFSTLEIQRTEQGDSAMYLCASSLALSRSEQYFGPGTRLTVT.

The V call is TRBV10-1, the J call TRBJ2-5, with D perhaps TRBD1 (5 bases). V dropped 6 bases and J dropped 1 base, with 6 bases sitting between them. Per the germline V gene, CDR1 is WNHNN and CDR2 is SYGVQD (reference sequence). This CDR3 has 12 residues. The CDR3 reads CASRDIQETQYF. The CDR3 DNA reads TGCGCCAGCAGGGACATCCAAGAGACCCAGTACTTC.

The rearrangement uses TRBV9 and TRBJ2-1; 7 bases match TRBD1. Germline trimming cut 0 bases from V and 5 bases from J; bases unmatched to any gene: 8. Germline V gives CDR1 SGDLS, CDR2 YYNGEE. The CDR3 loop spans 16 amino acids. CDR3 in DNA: TGTGCCAGCAGCGTAGGTCCGGGACAGAAGAACAATGAGCAGTTCTTC. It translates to CASSVGPGQKNNEQFF.

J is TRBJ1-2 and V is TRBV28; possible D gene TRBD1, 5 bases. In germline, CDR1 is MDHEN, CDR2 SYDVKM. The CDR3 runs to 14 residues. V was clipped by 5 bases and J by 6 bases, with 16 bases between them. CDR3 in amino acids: CASSPGNTRDGYTF. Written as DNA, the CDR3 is TGTGCCAGCAGTCCCGGAAACACCAGGGATGGCTACACCTTC.

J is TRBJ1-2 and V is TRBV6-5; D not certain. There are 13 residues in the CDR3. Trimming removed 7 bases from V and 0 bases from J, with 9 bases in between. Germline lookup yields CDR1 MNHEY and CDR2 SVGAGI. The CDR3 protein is CASKTGTNYGYTF. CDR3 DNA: TGTGCCAGCAAGACTGGGACTAACTATGGCTACACCTTC.

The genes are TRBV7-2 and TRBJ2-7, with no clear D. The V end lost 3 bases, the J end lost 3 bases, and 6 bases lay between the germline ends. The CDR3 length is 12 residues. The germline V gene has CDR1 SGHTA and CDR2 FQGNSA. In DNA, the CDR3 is TGTGCCAGCAGCTTTTCTAACTACGAGCAGTACTTC. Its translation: CASSFSNYEQYF.

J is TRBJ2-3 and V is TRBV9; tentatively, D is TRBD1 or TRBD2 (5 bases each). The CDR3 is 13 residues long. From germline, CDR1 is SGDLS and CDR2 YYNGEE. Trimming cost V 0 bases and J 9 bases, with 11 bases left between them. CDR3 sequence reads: CASSVVGETTQYF. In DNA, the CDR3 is TGTGCCAGCAGCGTAGTAGGGGAGACGACGCAGTATTTT. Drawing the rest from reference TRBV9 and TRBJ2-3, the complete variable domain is DSGVTQTPKHLITATGQRVTLRCSPRSGDLSVYWYQQSLDQGLQFLIQYYNGEERAKGNILERFSAQQFPDLHSELNLSSLELGDSALYFCASSVVGETTQYFGPGTRLTVL.

This CDR3 is CAWVRRTSGETQYF. CDR3 in DNA: TGTGCCTGGGTAAGGCGCACCTCGGGAGAGACCCAGTACTTC. This chain uses TRBV30 with TRBJ2-5; D is undetermined. The V gene lost 5 bases and the J gene lost 4 bases, with 17 bases spanning the gap. The germline V gene has CDR1 GTSNPN and CDR2 SVGIG (reference sequence). This CDR3 is built from 14 residues. Complete variable domain (other parts from reference TRBV30 and TRBJ2-5): SQTIHQWPATLVQPVGSPLSLECTVEGTSNPNLYWYRQAAGRGLQLLFYSVGIGQISSEVPQNLSASRPQDRQFILSSKKLLLSDSGFYLCAWVRRTSGETQYFGPGTRLLVL.

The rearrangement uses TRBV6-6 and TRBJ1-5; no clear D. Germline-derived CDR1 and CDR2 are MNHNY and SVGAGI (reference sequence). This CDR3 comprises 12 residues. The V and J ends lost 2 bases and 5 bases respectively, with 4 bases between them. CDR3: CASSYAYQPQHF. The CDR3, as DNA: TGTGCCAGCAGTTACGCCTATCAGCCCCAGCATTTT.

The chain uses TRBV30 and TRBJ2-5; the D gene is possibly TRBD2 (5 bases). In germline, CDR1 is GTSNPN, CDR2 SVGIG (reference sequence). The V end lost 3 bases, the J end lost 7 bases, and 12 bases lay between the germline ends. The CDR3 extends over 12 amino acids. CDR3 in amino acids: CAWSRTSGTQYF. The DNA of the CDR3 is TGTGCCTGGAGCCGGACGAGCGGGACCCAGTACTTC.

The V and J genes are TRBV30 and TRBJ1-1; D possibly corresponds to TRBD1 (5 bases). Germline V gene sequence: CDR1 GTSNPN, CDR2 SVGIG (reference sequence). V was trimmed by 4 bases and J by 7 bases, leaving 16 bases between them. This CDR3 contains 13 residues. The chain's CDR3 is CAWTLTGFGEAFF. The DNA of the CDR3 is TGTGCCTGGACCCTTACAGGCTTCGGTGAAGCTTTCTTT.

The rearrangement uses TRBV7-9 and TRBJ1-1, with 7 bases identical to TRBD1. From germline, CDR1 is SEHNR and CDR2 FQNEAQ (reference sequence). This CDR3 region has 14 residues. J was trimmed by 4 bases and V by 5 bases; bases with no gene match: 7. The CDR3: CASSAQGGITEAFF. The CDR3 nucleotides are TGTGCCAGCAGCGCCCAGGGGGGGATCACTGAAGCTTTCTTT.

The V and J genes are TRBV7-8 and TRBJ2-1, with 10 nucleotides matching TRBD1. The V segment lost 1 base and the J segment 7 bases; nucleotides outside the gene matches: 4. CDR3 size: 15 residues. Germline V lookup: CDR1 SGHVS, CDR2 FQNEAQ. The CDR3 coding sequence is TGTGCCAGCAGCTTAGGGGGACAGGGGTGGAATGAGCAGTTCTTC. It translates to CASSLGGQGWNEQFF.

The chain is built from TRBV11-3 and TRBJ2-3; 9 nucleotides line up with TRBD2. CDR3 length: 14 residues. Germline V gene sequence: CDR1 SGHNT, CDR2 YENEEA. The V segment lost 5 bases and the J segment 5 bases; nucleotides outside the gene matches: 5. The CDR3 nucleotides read TGTGCCAGCAGCCTCGCGACTAGCGGAGATACGCAGTATTTT. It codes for CASSLATSGDTQYF.

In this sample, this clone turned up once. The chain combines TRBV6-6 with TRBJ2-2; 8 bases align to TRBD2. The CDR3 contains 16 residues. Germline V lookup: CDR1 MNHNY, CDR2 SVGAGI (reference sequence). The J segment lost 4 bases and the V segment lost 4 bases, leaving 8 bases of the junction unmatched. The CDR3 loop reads CASSLPGLVFTGELFF. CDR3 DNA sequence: TGTGCCAGCAGTTTACCGGGACTAGTTTTCACCGGGGAGCTGTTTTTT.

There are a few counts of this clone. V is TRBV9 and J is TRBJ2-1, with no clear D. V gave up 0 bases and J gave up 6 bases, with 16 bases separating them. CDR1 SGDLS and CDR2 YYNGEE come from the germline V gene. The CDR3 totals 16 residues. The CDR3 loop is CASSVGVDLLANEQFF. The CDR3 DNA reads TGTGCCAGCAGCGTAGGGGTGGACCTTCTTGCCAATGAGCAGTTCTTC.

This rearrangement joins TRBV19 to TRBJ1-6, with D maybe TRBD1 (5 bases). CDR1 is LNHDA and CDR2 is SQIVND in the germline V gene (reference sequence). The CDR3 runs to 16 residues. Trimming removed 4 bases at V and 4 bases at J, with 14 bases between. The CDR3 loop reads CASSTPGRSYNSPLHF. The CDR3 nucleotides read TGTGCCAGTAGTACCCCGGGACGCTCTTATAATTCACCCCTCCACTTT.

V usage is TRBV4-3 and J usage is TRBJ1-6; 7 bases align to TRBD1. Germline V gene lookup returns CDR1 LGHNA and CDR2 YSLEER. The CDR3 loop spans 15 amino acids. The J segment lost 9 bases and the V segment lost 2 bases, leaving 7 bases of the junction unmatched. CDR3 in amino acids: CASSQTTGSGSPLHF. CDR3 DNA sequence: TGCGCCAGCAGCCAAACGACAGGGAGCGGTTCACCCCTCCACTTT.